These 20 T cell receptor beta chains came from one sample sequenced in a study of beta chain features in type 1 diabetes. Which antigens these TCRs recognize remains unknown. Whole-study results and caveats: In all four CD4+ subsets, TCRB CDR3 length was significantly, moderately reduced in type 1 diabetes.

cDNA synthesis used the whole RNA isolate, giving expressed TCRB sequences. The method was immunoSEQ multiplex PCR; TCRdb's version includes in-frame clones alone and lacks a portion of them. The table shows 600,000 to 700,000 clones, with around 12% occurring only once. The sequenced sample consisted of naive CD4+ T cells from blood. The origin of the receptors is a man in his thirties or forties with type 1 diabetes.

The rearrangement links TRBV11-2 to TRBJ1-6, with TRBD1 matching over 9 bases. The germline CDR1 and CDR2 sequences are SGHAT and FQNNGV. Trimming removed 5 bases from V and 12 bases from J; junction bases left unmatched: 5. This CDR3 spans 13 amino acids. CDR3 nucleotides: TGTGCCAGCAGCCTGGGACAGGGAGAACCCCTCCACTTT. Its translation: CASSLGQGEPLHF.

This sequence joins TRBV9 and TRBJ2-1; tentative D call: TRBD2 (6 bases). Trimming left V 4 bases short and J 2 bases short, with 10 bases between. CDR3 size: 14 residues. The germline V gene has CDR1 SGDLS and CDR2 YYNGEE. The CDR3, as DNA: TGTGCCAGCAGCCTGGGGGGAACCTACAATGAGCAGTTCTTC. This codes for CASSLGGTYNEQFF.

The V gene is TRBV5-1, the J gene TRBJ2-5; 7 bases agree with TRBD1. The J segment lost 2 bases and the V segment lost 4 bases, leaving 11 bases of the junction unmatched. Looked up from germline, CDR1 is SGHRS and CDR2 is YFSETQ. The CDR3 runs 16 residues. The CDR3 spells CASSTARDRLQETQYF. CDR3 nucleotides: TGCGCCAGCAGCACAGCCCGGGACAGATTACAAGAGACCCAGTACTTC. Complete variable domain (other parts from reference TRBV5-1 and TRBJ2-5): KAGVTQTPRYLIKTRGQQVTLSCSPISGHRSVSWYQQTPGQGLQFLFEYFSETQRNKGNFPGRFSGRQFSNSRSEMNVSTLELGDSALYLCASSTARDRLQETQYFGPGTRLLVL.

The sample holds a few counts of this clone. Other DNA variants within this sample encode the same CDR3. The CDR3 sequence: CSVGQGGSGANVLTF. The DNA for the CDR3 is TGCAGCGTTGGACAGGGGGGCTCTGGGGCCAACGTCCTGACTTTC. This chain joins TRBV29-1 and TRBJ2-6, with TRBD1 identical over 9 bases. CDR3 length: 15 residues. From germline, CDR1 is SQVTM and CDR2 ANQGSEA. V dropped 4 bases and J dropped 0; count of bases not matched to a gene: 1.

This clone was seen more than once but under ten times. CDR3 residues: CASTESLGRQPQHF. The CDR3 DNA is TGTGCCAGTACCGAAAGTCTAGGTCGTCAGCCCCAGCATTTT. The chain uses TRBV19 and TRBJ1-5; the D is unclear. Germline CDR1 reads LNHDA; CDR2 reads SQIVND (reference sequence). This CDR3 contains 14 residues. Between the trimmed V and J ends, which lost 7 bases and 6 bases, there was a span of 16 bases.

The rearrangement joins TRBV27 to TRBJ1-2, with D unresolved. The CDR3 runs 13 residues. Germline loops: CDR1 MNHEY, CDR2 SMNVEV (reference sequence). Trimming took 6 bases from V and 8 from J, leaving 16 bases between them. This CDR3 reads CASRGGPRRGYTF. For the CDR3, the DNA is TGTGCCAGCAGGGGAGGGCCGCGCCGGGGCTACACCTTC.

The chain employs TRBV7-2 and TRBJ2-6; TRBD1 agrees at 8 bases. V trimming: 3 bases; J trimming: 2 bases; junction bases outside the gene matches: 3. Looked up from germline, CDR1 is SGHTA and CDR2 is FQGNSA. The CDR3 sequence is 16 residues long. The CDR3 coding sequence is TGTGCCAGCAGCTTGACAGGGGACCCTGGGGCCAACGTCCTGACTTTC. It yields the protein CASSLTGDPGANVLTF.

This clone came up a few times. The V gene is TRBV28, the J gene TRBJ2-1; the D is unclear. Trimming took 6 bases from V and 7 from J, leaving 10 bases between them. Germline V lookup: CDR1 MDHEN, CDR2 SYDVKM. The CDR3 has 12 residues. The CDR3 DNA reads as TGTGCCAGCAGACCGGACGAAAATGAGCAGTTCTTC. Protein sequence: CASRPDENEQFF.

There are a few counts of this clone. The chain couples TRBV7-2 to TRBJ1-3; D is possibly TRBD1 (6 bases). The germline CDR1 and CDR2 sequences are SGHTA and FQGNSA. This CDR3 has 18 amino acids. Between the trimmed V and J ends, which lost 1 base and 0 bases, there was a span of 16 bases. The CDR3 reads CASSLGPGQSSSGNTIYF. The DNA for the CDR3 is TGTGCCAGCAGCTTAGGACCTGGACAGTCTAGCTCTGGAAACACCATATATTTT.

This chain joins TRBV5-4 and TRBJ1-2, with D possibly being TRBD1 (5 bases). V was clipped by 6 bases and J by 2 bases, with 14 bases between them. This CDR3 has 14 residues. Germline V lookup: CDR1 SGHNT, CDR2 YYREEE (reference sequence). CDR3 in amino acids: CASTPARQNYGYTF. DNA of the CDR3: TGTGCCAGCACTCCCGCTCGACAGAACTATGGCTACACCTTC.

The rearrangement joins TRBV6-5 to TRBJ1-4; D gene unclear. CDR1 and CDR2 from the germline V gene are MNHEY and SVGAGI. Trimming shortened V by 6 bases and J by 8 bases, and 10 bases separated the two germline ends. The CDR3 totals 12 residues. The CDR3 spells CASRAVGEKLFF. The CDR3 bases are TGTGCCAGCAGGGCAGTCGGGGAAAAACTGTTTTTT.

The chain uses TRBV5-1 and TRBJ1-1; D gene ambiguous. Germline V gives CDR1 SGHRS, CDR2 YFSETQ. The V and J ends lost 5 bases and 1 base respectively, with 9 bases between them. This CDR3 is 13 amino acids long. This CDR3 reads CASRWGTNTEAFF. The CDR3 DNA reads TGCGCCAGCAGGTGGGGTACGAACACTGAAGCTTTCTTT. Looking up the rest from reference TRBV5-1 and TRBJ1-1 gives the full variable domain: KAGVTQTPRYLIKTRGQQVTLSCSPISGHRSVSWYQQTPGQGLQFLFEYFSETQRNKGNFPGRFSGRQFSNSRSEMNVSTLELGDSALYLCASRWGTNTEAFFGQGTRLTVV.

This clone turned up a few times. This sequence joins TRBV6-5 and TRBJ1-5; 8 bases fit TRBD1. Trimming at V came to 4 bases and at J to 7 bases, leaving 3 bases not matched to a gene. There are 13 residues in the CDR3. From germline, CDR1 is MNHEY and CDR2 SVGAGI. CDR3 sequence: CASSSDRAQPQHF. CDR3 coding DNA: TGTGCCAGCAGTTCGGACAGGGCCCAGCCCCAGCATTTT.

The gene calls are TRBV5-1 and TRBJ1-1; tentatively, D is TRBD1 (6 bases). The germline gives CDR1 SGHRS, CDR2 YFSETQ. The CDR3 runs 15 residues. Trimming pared 1 base from V and 1 base from J, leaving 11 bases between. As DNA, the CDR3 is TGCGCCAGCAGCTTGATACAGGGCGGGAACACTGAAGCTTTCTTT. It codes for CASSLIQGGNTEAFF.

As regards this clone: This same CDR3 is encoded by further DNA sequences in the sample. The genes are TRBV7-2 and TRBJ2-5, with 7 bases identical to TRBD1. The trim removed 5 bases at V and 3 bases at J, leaving 3 bases unmatched. The CDR3 totals 13 residues. Germline V gene sequence: CDR1 SGHTA, CDR2 FQGNSA. This CDR3 is CASSLGTEETQYF. For the CDR3, the DNA is TGTGCCAGCAGCCTAGGGACAGAAGAGACCCAGTACTTC.

This clone has just a few counts. The V call is TRBV2, the J call TRBJ2-1, with 8 bases matching TRBD1. The CDR3 is 15 residues long. Germline V gene sequence: CDR1 SNHLY, CDR2 FYNNEI. The V and J ends lost 4 bases and 1 base, in that order; junction bases with no gene match: 3. CDR3 nucleotides: TGTGCCAGCAGTGGTCGACAGGGGTCCTACAATGAGCAGTTCTTC. Translation: CASSGRQGSYNEQFF.

The table lists this clone with a few counts. This chain links TRBV5-1 with TRBJ2-5; D is ambiguous. The CDR3 sequence is 15 residues long. Trimming took 2 bases from V and 5 from J, leaving 16 bases between them. CDR1 is SGHRS, CDR2 YFSETQ, per germline. CDR3 bases: TGCGCCAGCAGCTTCGGTCCCGAGACGGCGGAGACCCAGTACTTC. It specifies CASSFGPETAETQYF.

The chain employs TRBV28 and TRBJ1-4; the D is unclear. Trimming removed 5 bases from V and 6 bases from J, with 7 bases in between. CDR1 is MDHEN and CDR2 is SYDVKM in the germline V gene. This CDR3 has 12 amino acids. The CDR3 DNA is TGTGCCAGCAGTCAAAGGGATGAAAAACTGTTTTTT. This translates into CASSQRDEKLFF.

This clone was counted a few times. The CDR3 DNA sequence: TGTGCCACTCAGGTCCAGGTGGATGAAAAACTGTTTTTT. Translated: CATQVQVDEKLFF. The rearrangement joins TRBV15 to TRBJ1-4, with D unclear. The CDR3 has 13 residues. V lost 9 bases, J lost 6 bases, and 14 bases lay in between. Looked up from germline, CDR1 is LNHNV and CDR2 is YYDKDF (reference sequence). The full variable domain, rest sourced from reference TRBV15 and TRBJ1-4, is DAMVIQNPRYQVTQFGKPVTLSCSQTLNHNVMYWYQQKSSQAPKLLFHYYDKDFNNEADTPDNFQSRRPNTSFCFLDIRSPGLGDTAMYLCATQVQVDEKLFFGSGTQLSVL.

This clone has more than one count but fewer than ten. The CDR3, as DNA: TGTGCCATCAGTGACAGGCTAGCGGGGGACCCTAGCACAGATACGCAGTATTTT. Translated: CAISDRLAGDPSTDTQYF. This chain connects TRBV10-3 to TRBJ2-3; 10 bases are shared with TRBD2. CDR1 and CDR2 (germline): ENHRY, SYGVKD. V was clipped by 3 bases and J by 0 bases; unmatched bases: 9. CDR3 length: 18 amino acids.